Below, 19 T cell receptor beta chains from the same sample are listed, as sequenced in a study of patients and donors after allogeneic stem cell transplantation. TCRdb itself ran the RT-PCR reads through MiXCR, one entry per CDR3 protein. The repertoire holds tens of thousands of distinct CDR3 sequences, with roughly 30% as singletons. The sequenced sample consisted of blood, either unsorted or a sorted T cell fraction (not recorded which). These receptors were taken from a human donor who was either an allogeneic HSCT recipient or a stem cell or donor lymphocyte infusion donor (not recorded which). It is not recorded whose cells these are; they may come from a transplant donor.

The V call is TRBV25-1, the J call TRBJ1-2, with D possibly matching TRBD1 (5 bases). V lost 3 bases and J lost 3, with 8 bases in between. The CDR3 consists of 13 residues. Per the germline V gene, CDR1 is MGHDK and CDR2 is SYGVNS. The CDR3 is CASSDWGHYGYTF. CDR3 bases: TGTGCCAGCAGTGACTGGGGACACTATGGCTACACCTTC.

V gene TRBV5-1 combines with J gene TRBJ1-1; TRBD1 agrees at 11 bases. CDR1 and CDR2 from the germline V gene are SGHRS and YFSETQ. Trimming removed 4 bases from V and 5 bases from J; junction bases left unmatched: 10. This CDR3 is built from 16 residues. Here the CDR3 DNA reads TGCGCCAGCAGCCCCGCCGGGACAGGGGGGGGAACTGAAGCTTTCTTT. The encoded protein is CASSPAGTGGGTEAFF.

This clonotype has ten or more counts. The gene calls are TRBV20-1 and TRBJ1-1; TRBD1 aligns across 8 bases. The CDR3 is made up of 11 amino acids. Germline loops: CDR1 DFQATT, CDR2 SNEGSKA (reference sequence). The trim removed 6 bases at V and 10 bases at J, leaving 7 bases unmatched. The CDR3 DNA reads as TGCAGTGCACCGACAGGGGAAAGAGCTTTCTTT. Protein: CSAPTGERAFF.

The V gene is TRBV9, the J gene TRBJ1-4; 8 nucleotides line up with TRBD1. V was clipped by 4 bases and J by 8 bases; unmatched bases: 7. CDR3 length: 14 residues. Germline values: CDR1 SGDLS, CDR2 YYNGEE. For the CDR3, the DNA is TGTGCCAGCAGCCGGGGACAGGCAGCCGAAAAACTGTTTTTT. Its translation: CASSRGQAAEKLFF.

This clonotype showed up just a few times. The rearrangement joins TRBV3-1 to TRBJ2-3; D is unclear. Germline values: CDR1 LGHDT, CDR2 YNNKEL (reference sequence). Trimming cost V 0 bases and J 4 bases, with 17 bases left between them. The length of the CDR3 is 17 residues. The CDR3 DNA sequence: TGTGCCAGCAGCCAAGATAAAGAGCGCCTCCCCCCAGATACGCAGTATTTT. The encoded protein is CASSQDKERLPPDTQYF.

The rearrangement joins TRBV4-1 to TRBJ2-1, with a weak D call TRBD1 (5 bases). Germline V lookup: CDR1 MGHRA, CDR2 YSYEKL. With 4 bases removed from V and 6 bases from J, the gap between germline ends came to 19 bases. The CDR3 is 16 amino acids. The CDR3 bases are TGCGCCAGCAGCCTTCTCCCAGGGCCCTTCGGCAATGAGCAGTTCTTC. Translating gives CASSLLPGPFGNEQFF.

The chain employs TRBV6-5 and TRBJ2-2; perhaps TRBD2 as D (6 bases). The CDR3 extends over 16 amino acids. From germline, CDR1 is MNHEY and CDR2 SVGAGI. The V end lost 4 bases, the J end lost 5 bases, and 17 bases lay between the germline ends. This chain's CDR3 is CASSSLGAGGTGELFF. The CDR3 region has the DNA TGTGCCAGCAGTTCCCTAGGAGCGGGTGGAACCGGGGAGCTGTTTTTT.

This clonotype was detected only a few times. The CDR3 sequence: CASSLRTNTIYF. The CDR3 DNA sequence: TGTGCCAGCAGTTTAAGAACAAACACCATATATTTT. The rearrangement uses TRBV28 and TRBJ1-3; the D is unclear. V shed 2 bases and J shed 6 bases, with 5 bases lying between them. Germline V gene sequence: CDR1 MDHEN, CDR2 SYDVKM. The CDR3 is made up of 12 amino acids.

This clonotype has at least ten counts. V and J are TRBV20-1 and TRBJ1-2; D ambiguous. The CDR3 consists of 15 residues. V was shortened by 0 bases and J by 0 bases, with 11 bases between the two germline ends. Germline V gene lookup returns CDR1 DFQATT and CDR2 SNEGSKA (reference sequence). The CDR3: CSARDPGSANYGYTF. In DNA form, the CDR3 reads TGCAGTGCTAGAGATCCGGGCAGTGCTAACTATGGCTACACCTTC.

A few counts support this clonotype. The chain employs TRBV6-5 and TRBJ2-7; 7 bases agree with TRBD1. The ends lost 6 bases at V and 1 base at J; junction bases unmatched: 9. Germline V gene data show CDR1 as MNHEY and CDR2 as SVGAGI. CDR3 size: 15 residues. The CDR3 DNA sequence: TGTGCCAGCAGACTTAGACAGGGTATGTCCTACGAGCAGTACTTC. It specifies CASRLRQGMSYEQYF.

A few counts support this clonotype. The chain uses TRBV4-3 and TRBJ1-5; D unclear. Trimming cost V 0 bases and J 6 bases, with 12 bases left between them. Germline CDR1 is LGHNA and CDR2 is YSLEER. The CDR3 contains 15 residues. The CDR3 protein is CASSQEIGLGQPQHF. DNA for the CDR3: TGCGCCAGCAGCCAAGAAATTGGTCTCGGTCAGCCCCAGCATTTT.

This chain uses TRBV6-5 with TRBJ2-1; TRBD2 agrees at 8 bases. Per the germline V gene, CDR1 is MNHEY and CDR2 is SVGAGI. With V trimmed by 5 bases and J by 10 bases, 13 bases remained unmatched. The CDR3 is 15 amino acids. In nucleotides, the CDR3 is TGTGCCAGCAGTATCGAGCGGGGGCCGAGGGGGGAGCAGTTCTTC. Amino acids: CASSIERGPRGEQFF.

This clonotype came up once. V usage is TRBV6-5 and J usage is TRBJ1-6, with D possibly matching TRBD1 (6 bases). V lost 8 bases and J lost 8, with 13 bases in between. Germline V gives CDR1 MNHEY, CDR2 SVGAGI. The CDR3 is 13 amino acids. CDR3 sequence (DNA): TGTGCCAGCCGACGGGGGCCAGATTCACCCCTCCACTTT. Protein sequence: CASRRGPDSPLHF.

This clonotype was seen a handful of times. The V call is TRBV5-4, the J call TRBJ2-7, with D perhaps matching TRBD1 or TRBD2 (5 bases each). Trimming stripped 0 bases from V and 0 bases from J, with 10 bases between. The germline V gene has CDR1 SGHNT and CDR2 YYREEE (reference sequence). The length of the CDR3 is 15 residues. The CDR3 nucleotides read TGTGCCAGCAGCTTGGACCCAGGGAGCTCCTACGAGCAGTACTTC. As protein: CASSLDPGSSYEQYF.

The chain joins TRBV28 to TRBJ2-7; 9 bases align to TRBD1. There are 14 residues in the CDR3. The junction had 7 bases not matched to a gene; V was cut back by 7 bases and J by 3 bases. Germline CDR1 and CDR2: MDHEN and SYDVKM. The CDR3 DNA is TGTGCCAGCACTACACAGGGGGCAGGCTACGAGCAGTACTTC. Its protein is CASTTQGAGYEQYF.

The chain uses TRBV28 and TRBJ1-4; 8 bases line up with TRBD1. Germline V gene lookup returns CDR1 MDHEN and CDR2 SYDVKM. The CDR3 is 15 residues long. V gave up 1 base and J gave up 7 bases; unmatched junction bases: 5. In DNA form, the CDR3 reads TGTGCCAGCAGTTTATTATCAGGGGGCTTTGAAAAACTGTTTTTT. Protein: CASSLLSGGFEKLFF. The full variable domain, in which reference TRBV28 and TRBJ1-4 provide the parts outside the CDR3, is DVKVTQSSRYLVKRTGEKVFLECVQDMDHENMFWYRQDPGLGLRLIYFSYDVKMKEKGDIPEGYSVSREKKERFSLILESASTNQTSMYLCASSLLSGGFEKLFFGSGTQLSVL.

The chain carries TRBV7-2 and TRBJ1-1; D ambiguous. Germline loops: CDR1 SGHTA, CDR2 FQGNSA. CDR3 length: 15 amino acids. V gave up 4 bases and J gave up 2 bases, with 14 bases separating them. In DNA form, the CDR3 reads TGTGCCAGCAGCTACCTGAAGACCCCTAACACTGAAGCTTTCTTT. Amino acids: CASSYLKTPNTEAFF.

CDR3 sequence (DNA): TGTGCCAGCTCACCACCGACGGCTTTTGATGAGCAGTTCTTC. Translating it yields CASSPPTAFDEQFF. The J gene is TRBJ2-1, the V gene TRBV18; D unclear. The CDR3 covers 14 residues. Germline V gives CDR1 KGHSH, CDR2 LQKENI. The germline V and J ends were trimmed by 0 bases and 8 bases, with 11 bases remaining between them. Using reference TRBV18 and TRBJ2-1 for the parts outside the CDR3, the full variable domain is NAGVMQNPRHLVRRRGQEARLRCSPMKGHSHVYWYRQLPEEGLKFMVYLQKENIIDESGMPKERFSAEFPKEGPSILRIQQVVRGDSAAYFCASSPPTAFDEQFFGPGTRLTVL.

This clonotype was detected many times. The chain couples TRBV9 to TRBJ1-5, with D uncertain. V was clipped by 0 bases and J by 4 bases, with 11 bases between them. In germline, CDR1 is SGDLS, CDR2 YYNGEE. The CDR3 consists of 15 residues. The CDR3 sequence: CASSVEPQPNQPQHF. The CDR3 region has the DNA TGTGCCAGCAGCGTAGAGCCGCAACCTAATCAGCCCCAGCATTTT.